This T cell receptor (beta chain) appears in the sequencing data of a study of blood T cell repertoires in COVID-19. The table lists this clone with a count of one. The method was immunoSEQ multiplex PCR; TCRdb's version includes in-frame clones alone and lacks a portion of them. The table lists about 220,000 clones, roughly 85% of them singletons. The CDR3 length is 13 residues. Germline V gene lookup returns CDR1 MNHEY and CDR2 SMNVEV (reference sequence). After removal of 6 bases from V and 5 bases from J, the junction contained 3 bases not matched to a gene. The sequenced sample was peripheral blood. This TCR was sampled from a woman between 65 and 79 years old with COVID-19, enrolled during active disease. The V call is TRBV27, the J call TRBJ2-4, with 8 bases lining up with TRBD1. The CDR3, as DNA: TGTGCCAGCAGGAAGGACAGGGAAAACATTCAGTACTTC. Translated, it gives CASRKDRENIQYF.